The 5 T cell receptor beta chains reported below all come from one sample, sequenced in a study of T cell responses to AZD1222 COVID-19 vaccine. Clones were read by immunoSEQ multiplex PCR, and TCRdb kept only the in-frame ones, dropping some. The data hold under 40,000 clones, with 75% to 85% observed a single time. Source: peripheral blood, taken 28 days after the second AZD1222 dose. These TCRs come from an adult who received the AZD1222 COVID-19 vaccine.

The chain joins TRBV4-1 to TRBJ1-6, with D hard to call. Germline CDR1 and CDR2: MGHRA and YSYEKL. The CDR3 length is 15 residues. V lost 1 base and J lost 5, with 9 bases in between. The CDR3 region has the DNA TGCGCCAGCAGCCAAGCAAGCTATAATAATTCACCCCTCCACTTT. Protein product: CASSQASYNNSPLHF.

The chain joins TRBV19 to TRBJ1-2; D not certain. The CDR3 spans 15 residues. V dropped 1 base and J dropped 0 bases, with 9 bases sitting between them. Per the germline V gene, CDR1 is LNHDA and CDR2 is SQIVND (reference sequence). The CDR3 is CASSIVGGSNYGYTF. CDR3 bases: TGTGCCAGTAGTATAGTCGGAGGCTCTAACTATGGCTACACCTTC.

The CDR3 region has the DNA TGTGCCAGCTCCGAACTAGCGGTCGAGCAGTTCTTC. It is translated as CASSELAVEQFF. The chain combines TRBV18 with TRBJ2-1; TRBD2 matches 8 bases. Germline-derived CDR1 and CDR2 are KGHSH and LQKENI. This CDR3 is built from 12 residues. V lost 6 bases to trimming and J lost 10 bases; unmatched junction nucleotides: 5.

The rearrangement links TRBV5-1 to TRBJ2-5; D tentatively fits TRBD1 or TRBD2 (5 bases each). The V gene's germline CDR1 is SGHRS and CDR2 YFSETQ. CDR3 length equals 15 residues. V was pared by 4 bases and J by 3 bases, with 16 bases between. In DNA form, the CDR3 reads TGCGCCAGCAGCGTCGCCGGGACCGCCAAAGAGACCCAGTACTTC. This gives the protein CASSVAGTAKETQYF.

The chain joins TRBV2 to TRBJ2-3; TRBD2 matches at 10 bases. CDR1 is SNHLY, CDR2 FYNNEI, per germline. CDR3 length equals 14 residues. V lost 10 bases, J lost 1 base, and 5 bases stayed unmatched. The CDR3 spells CATPGTSGTDTQYF. The CDR3 nucleotides are TGTGCCACCCCAGGGACTAGCGGCACAGATACGCAGTATTTT.